This entry describes one T cell receptor beta chain. Its antigen is currently not known. No much larger clone exists at a distance of one base, and base qualities are not known. This record belongs to a study of OX40 agonist ivuxolimab in advanced cancers. For the wider study: Ivuxolimab, which targeted the costimulatory receptor OX40 (CD134), was an agonistic, fully human IgG2 monoclonal antibody. Intravenous ivuxolimab was administered to patients every 2 weeks at six dose levels: 0.01, 0.1, 0.3, 1.5, 3 and 10 mg/kg. Of the approximately 50 dose-escalation patients, hepatocellular carcinoma was present in approximately 20, melanoma in roughly 15, renal cell carcinoma in 9 and head and neck cancer in 9. A male proportion of 75% to 85% and a mean age of approximately 60 years, ranging from 23 to 79, were recorded for the dose-escalation cohort. Prior anti-PD-1, anti-PD-L1 or anti-CTLA-4 therapy was permitted, and 40% of dose-escalation patients had received checkpoint inhibitors. Three dose-escalation patients achieved partial responses, one with hepatocellular carcinoma and two with cutaneous melanoma. Peripheral TCRbeta sequencing aimed to test whether ivuxolimab altered TCR sequence diversity and caused clonal T-cell expansion. The paper covers the monotherapy dose-escalation part of the phase I ivuxolimab trial, which included N = 52 patients.

For sequencing of the TCRbeta CDR3 region, genomic DNA was extracted from the sorted cells. The immunoSEQ Assay was used to sequence the TCRbeta CDR3 regions. Sourced from immuneACCESS, this table was stored by TCRdb with only in-frame sequences that have V and J called. A share of the clones is absent; for the studies checked, an unresolved V gene accounts for under half, and the remainder has no known explanation. For this sample the table gives fewer than 75,000 clones, of which 65% to 85% were detected only once. Clones ranked in the top ten supply under 9.5% of the sample. General conclusions and limits of the study: At doses of 0.1 to 3.0 mg/kg, clonal expansion of both CD4+ and CD8+ T cells in blood was seen between baseline and week 6. Low levels of normalized T-cell clonal expansion were also seen in some patients who did not respond. Antigen specificity was not determined for the clonally expanded peripheral T cells. After ivuxolimab, CD8+ T cells had more expanded clones than CD4+ T cells on average. Partial responders in the 0.1-3.0 mg/kg groups had among the lowest normalized peripheral clonal expansion, especially among CD8+ T cells.

Patients with autoimmune disease history or receiving systemic immunosuppression were excluded from the trial. Peripheral blood for TCR sequencing was collected from all dose cohorts at baseline, on cycle 4 day 1, and on cycle 7 day 1. The samples were drawn from a first-in-human, open-label, multicenter phase I dose-escalation trial of ivuxolimab. Adults with locally advanced or metastatic melanoma, renal cell carcinoma, hepatocellular carcinoma or head and neck squamous cell carcinoma were enrolled in the trial. Before TCR sequencing, CD4+ and CD8+ T cells were separately sorted from peripheral blood. CDR1 LNHDA and CDR2 SQIVND were looked up in the germline V gene (reference sequence). V was cut back by 6 bases and J by 2 bases, leaving a gap of 12 bases between them. The CDR3 spans 14 residues, from the cysteine through the phenylalanine. Only the CDR3 region is kept as DNA, spanning 42 bases read in frame from base 1.

This receptor was taken from an adult with an advanced solid tumor such as melanoma, head and neck, liver or kidney cancer. The sample in question was CD4+ or CD8+ T cells sorted from blood, obtained in a trial of the OX40 agonist ivuxolimab. Here the chain combines TRBV19 and TRBJ2-3, with the D assignment possibly TRBD1 or TRBD2, given 5 matching bases for each. The CDR3 corresponds to CASSPGPPTDTQYF. The DNA sequence is as follows: TGTGCCAGTAGCCCGGGACCCCCCACAGATACGCAGTATTTT.